Included here is one T cell receptor beta chain sequence, with context. The cohort comprised adults aged about 18 to 100 years residing in about 25 US areas. Cohorts were determined from participant-reported clinical history. Among Cohort 3 donors, those recovered had two negative PCRs, clearance, or symptom resolution. The sample belongs to a study of blood T cell repertoires in COVID-19. Study background: The United States, Italy and Spain provided the acute and convalescent COVID-19 samples.

Profiling relied on immunoSEQ multiplex PCR, and the TCRdb table lists in-frame clones only, not all of them. The data hold about 390,000 clones, with around nine tenths observed a single time. The V gene lost 0 bases and the J gene lost 2 bases, with 8 bases spanning the gap. The germline V gene has CDR1 LGHDT and CDR2 YNNKEL (reference sequence). The CDR3 consists of 15 residues. The chain uses TRBV3-1 (or the pseudogene TRBV3-2) and TRBJ1-5; no definite D call. Sequencing input: PBMCs or T cells enriched from blood (not recorded which). The clonotype comes from a woman aged 45-60 years who had recovered from COVID-19. CDR3 in amino acids: CASSQDKSGNQPQHF. The DNA for the CDR3 is TGTGCCAGCAGCCAAGACAAAAGCGGCAATCAGCCCCAGCATTTT.